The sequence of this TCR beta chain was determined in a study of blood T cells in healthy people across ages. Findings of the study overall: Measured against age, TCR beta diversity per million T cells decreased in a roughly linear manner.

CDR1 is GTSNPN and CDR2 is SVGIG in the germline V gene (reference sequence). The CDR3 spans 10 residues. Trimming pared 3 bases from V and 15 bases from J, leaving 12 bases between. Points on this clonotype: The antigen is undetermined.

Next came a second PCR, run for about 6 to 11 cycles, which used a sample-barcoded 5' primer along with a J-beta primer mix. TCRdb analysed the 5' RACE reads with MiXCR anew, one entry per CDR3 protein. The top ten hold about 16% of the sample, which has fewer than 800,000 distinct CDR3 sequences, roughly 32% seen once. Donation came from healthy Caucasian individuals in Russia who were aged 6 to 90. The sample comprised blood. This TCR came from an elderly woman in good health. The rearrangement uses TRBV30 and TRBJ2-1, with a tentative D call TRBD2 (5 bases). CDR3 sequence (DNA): TGTGCCTGGAGGCGGGTGGGATGGTTCTTC. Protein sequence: CAWRRVGWFF.